Here is one T cell receptor beta chain with its context. Antigen unknown. This sample is part of a study of OX40 agonist ivuxolimab in advanced cancers. At the level of the study: Subjects had a mean age of about 61 years, with a range of 23 to 79; less than 90% were male.

CDR1 SNHLY and CDR2 FYNNEI come from the germline V gene. The V end was cut by 3 bases, the J end by 1 base, with 10 bases between. The CDR3 is 15 residues long. Findings and limits, study-wide: CD8+ T cells (on average) carried more expanded clones than CD4+ T cells. CD4+ and CD8+ blood T cells expanded clonally by week 6 at 0.1 to 3.0 mg/kg.

Only in-frame clones appear in the TCRdb table, and some are missing; sequencing was by immunoSEQ multiplex PCR. The sample yields some 97,000 clones, around 89% seen once. This sample comprised CD4+ or CD8+ T cells sorted from blood, obtained in a trial of the OX40 agonist ivuxolimab. This receptor was identified in an adult with an advanced solid tumor such as melanoma, head and neck, liver or kidney cancer. The chain links TRBV2 to TRBJ1-3; D gene unclear. CDR3 in DNA: TGTGCCAGCAGTGAGACCCAAGGGTCTGGAAACACCATATATTTT. Translated: CASSETQGSGNTIYF. Supplemented by reference TRBV2 and TRBJ1-3, the full variable domain reads EPEVTQTPSHQVTQMGQEVILRCVPISNHLYFYWYRQILGQKVEFLVSFYNNEISEKSEIFDDQFSVERPDGSNFTLKIRSTKLEDSAMYFCASSETQGSGNTIYFGEGSWLTVV.